Reported below is one T cell receptor beta chain. Germline assignment: CDR1 LGHNA and CDR2 YSLEER. The ends lost 0 bases at V and 1 base at J; junction bases unmatched: 7. This CDR3 is built from 18 residues. These data originate in a study of blood T cell repertoires in COVID-19. Study at large: The analysed material was cDNA or gDNA that came from T cells, B-cell-depleted T cells, or PBMCs.

In the authors' workflow: How many nucleated cells were present was estimated from reference gene primer amplification. The protocol was immunoSEQ multiplex PCR, while the TCRdb copy is restricted to in-frame clones and leaves out a portion. D and trimming were read from the DNA, whereas the V and J calls and clone size are those reported in that table. The repertoire has about 47,000 clones, roughly 87% of them found once; the top ten carry 15%. This chain connects TRBV4-3 to TRBJ2-3, with 10 bases lining up with TRBD1. This TCR was recovered from a man between 60 and 70 years old with active COVID-19. Sample: peripheral blood. The CDR3 reads CASSQEAGQGWGTDTQYF. The CDR3 bases are TGCGCCAGCAGCCAAGAAGCGGGACAGGGGTGGGGCACAGATACGCAGTATTTT.